The 22 T cell receptor beta chains below come from one sample, sequenced in a study of cytomegalovirus exposure and HLA in healthy donors (dated by TCRdb to about 2017). Receptors were amplified or captured by the immunoSEQ multiplex PCR assay. For the multiplex PCR, a mixture combining 60 forward primers for TCR Vbeta segments and 13 reverse primers for TCR Jbeta segments was used. TCRdb stores this immuneACCESS table with in-frame sequences only. Part of the clones is absent; in the studies checked, under half of the shortfall reflects unresolved V genes, and no reason is known for the rest. Present in this sample are some 120,000 clones, around 82% of which were seen just once. Of the sample, approximately 3.8% falls within the top ten clones. What was sequenced was PBMCs. The receptors originated from a middle-aged woman in good health and CMV-seropositive.

This clone was seen a single time. The rearrangement uses TRBV2 and TRBJ2-7, with 10 bases fitting TRBD2. In germline, CDR1 is SNHLY, CDR2 FYNNEI. The trim removed 11 bases at V and 3 bases at J, leaving 10 bases unmatched. This CDR3 region has 14 residues. The chain's CDR3 is CAGSGRTSGYEQYF. CDR3 DNA: TGTGCCGGGTCGGGGAGGACTAGCGGCTACGAGCAGTACTTC.

V and J are TRBV7-3 and TRBJ2-3, with D possibly TRBD2 on 6 matching bases. The germline V and J ends were trimmed by 8 bases and 2 bases, with 11 bases remaining between them. Germline CDR1 reads SGHTA; CDR2 reads FQGTGA. There are 13 residues in the CDR3. CDR3 DNA sequence: TGTGCCAGCGGGCGGGGTGCCACAGATACGCAGTATTTT. Amino acids: CASGRGATDTQYF.

The chain carries TRBV11-2 and TRBJ2-2, with unresolved D. V shed 5 bases and J shed 3 bases, with 4 bases lying between them. This CDR3 has 12 residues. CDR1 and CDR2 from the germline V gene are SGHAT and FQNNGV. CDR3 in DNA: TGTGCCAGCAGCCATTACACCGGGGAGCTGTTTTTT. Translated: CASSHYTGELFF.

The genes are TRBV7-2 and TRBJ2-7; 12 bases match TRBD2. This CDR3 region has 15 residues. V shed 5 bases and J 7 bases; nucleotides not matched to a gene: 9. The germline gives CDR1 SGHTA, CDR2 FQGNSA. The CDR3 sequence is CASSPRTSGISEQYF. Written as DNA, the CDR3 is TGTGCCAGCAGCCCCAGGACTAGCGGGATTTCGGAGCAGTACTTC.

V and J are TRBV7-3 and TRBJ2-7; weak D call: TRBD2 (5 bases). Germline V gene lookup returns CDR1 SGHTA and CDR2 FQGTGA. There are 14 residues in the CDR3. The V end lost 0 bases, the J end lost 4 bases, and 10 bases lay between the germline ends. The CDR3 coding sequence is TGTGCCAGCAGCTTAACGGGAGCTTCTTACGAGCAGTACTTC. This translates into CASSLTGASYEQYF.

CDR3 in DNA: TGTGCCAGCAGTCCCCCAGCACAGGCCTTTGACGAGCAGTACTTC. Its translation: CASSPPAQAFDEQYF. The rearrangement joins TRBV28 to TRBJ2-7; D might be TRBD1 (5 bases). This CDR3 comprises 15 residues. V lost 5 bases and J 5 bases, leaving 19 bases between the germline ends. Germline values: CDR1 MDHEN, CDR2 SYDVKM.

This chain links TRBV11-2 with TRBJ2-4, with no clear D. This CDR3 has 18 residues. V dropped 4 bases and J dropped 0 bases, with 19 bases sitting between them. The germline gives CDR1 SGHAT, CDR2 FQNNGV. The CDR3 DNA reads TGTGCCAGCAGCTCCTTGCGGTCAGTCGGTGCAGCCAAAAACATTCAGTACTTC. It specifies CASSSLRSVGAAKNIQYF.

The chain employs TRBV18 and TRBJ1-1; D may be TRBD1 (6 bases). The CDR3 sequence is 14 residues long. Trimming removed 3 bases from V and 1 base from J, with 9 bases in between. The germline V gene encodes CDR1 KGHSH and CDR2 LQKENI. CDR3 protein: CASSPPGENTEAFF. CDR3 sequence (DNA): TGTGCCAGCTCACCCCCAGGGGAGAACACTGAAGCTTTCTTT.

This chain connects TRBV11-2 to TRBJ2-3, with 9 positions matching TRBD1. The CDR3 length is 16 residues. The germline V gene has CDR1 SGHAT and CDR2 FQNNGV. V lost 0 bases, J lost 4 bases, and 5 bases stayed unmatched. The CDR3 bases are TGTGCCAGCAGCTTAGATGGGGGACAGGGTTCAGATACGCAGTATTTT. Its protein is CASSLDGGQGSDTQYF.

V usage is TRBV7-9 and J usage is TRBJ2-5; D is possibly TRBD2 (7 bases). TRBJ2-7 explains the end of the DNA better; the J call may be wrong. Germline CDR1 and CDR2: SEHNR and FQNEAQ (reference sequence). The CDR3 loop spans 13 amino acids. The CDR3 region has the DNA TGTGCCAGCACCGGGGGGCCCCCCTACGAGCAGTACTTC. As protein: CASTGGPPYEQYF.

This clone was observed once. The chain has TRBV21-1 and TRBJ1-1; the D call TRBD1 from the table was never checked on the DNA. TRBV21-1 is a pseudogene. The CDR3 extends over 17 amino acids. CDR3 sequence (DNA): TGTGCCAGCAGCAAACACGCCCCGACAGGGAAGAACACTGAAGCTTTCTTT. Amino acids: CASSKHAPTGKNTEAFF.

This chain links TRBV11-3 with TRBJ2-1; 12 nucleotides align to TRBD2. Germline V gene lookup returns CDR1 SGHNT and CDR2 YENEEA. After removal of 5 bases from V and 4 bases from J, the junction contained 6 bases not matched to a gene. This CDR3 has 16 amino acids. The CDR3 nucleotides read TGTGCCAGCAGCCTTAGACTAGCGGGAGATTACAATGAGCAGTTCTTC. The encoded protein is CASSLRLAGDYNEQFF.

The CDR3 sequence is CASSWTGAANTEAFF. The CDR3 nucleotides read TGCGCCAGCAGCTGGACAGGGGCCGCGAACACTGAAGCTTTCTTT. This rearrangement joins TRBV5-1 to TRBJ1-1; 9 bases are shared with TRBD1. Germline assignment: CDR1 SGHRS and CDR2 YFSETQ. This CDR3 comprises 15 residues. The junction had 4 bases not matched to a gene; V was cut back by 3 bases and J by 1 base.

The chain recombines TRBV10-1 with TRBJ2-5; 11 nucleotides agree with TRBD1. V lost 3 bases and J lost 5; bases outside the gene matches: 8. Germline V gene lookup returns CDR1 WNHNN and CDR2 SYGVQD (reference sequence). The CDR3 extends over 16 amino acids. The CDR3 loop is CASSESGTGGFETQYF. Written as DNA, the CDR3 is TGCGCCAGCAGTGAATCCGGGACAGGGGGTTTCGAGACCCAGTACTTC.

V gene TRBV11-3 combines with J gene TRBJ2-6, with 8 bases fitting TRBD1. Per germline, CDR1 SGHNT and CDR2 YENEEA. The CDR3 loop spans 18 amino acids. V shed 5 bases, J shed 2 bases, and the junction held 11 bases outside the gene matches. The DNA for the CDR3 is TGTGCCAGCAGCCAATTATTGGGCAGGGGGCCTGGGGCCAACGTCCTGACTTTC. Encoded protein: CASSQLLGRGPGANVLTF.

The J gene is TRBJ2-3, the V gene TRBV5-1, with 9 nucleotides matching TRBD2. The CDR3 sequence is 16 residues long. The junction had 8 bases not matched to a gene; V was cut back by 4 bases and J by 2 bases. Germline V gives CDR1 SGHRS, CDR2 YFSETQ. The CDR3 region has the DNA TGCGCCAGCAGCCCCTTTGCGGGAGGGCCCACAGATACGCAGTATTTT. Translated: CASSPFAGGPTDTQYF.

The chain recombines TRBV6-1 with TRBJ2-1; TRBD2 aligns across 9 bases. Germline values: CDR1 MNHNS, CDR2 SASEGT. Trimming removed 0 bases from V and 9 bases from J; junction bases left unmatched: 9. The CDR3 extends over 16 amino acids. DNA of the CDR3: TGTGCCAGCAGTGAAGCGGCTAGCGGGGTTTGGGGTGAGCAGTTCTTC. It translates to CASSEAASGVWGEQFF.

The gene calls are TRBV9 and TRBJ2-7; 10 bases map to TRBD2. Trimming cost V 3 bases and J 4 bases; bases outside gene matches: 7. The CDR3 is made up of 15 amino acids. Germline V CDR1 and CDR2: SGDLS, YYNGEE. DNA for the CDR3: TGTGCCAGCAGCGGCCGAGCGGGAGGGCCGTACGAGCAGTACTTC. Encoded protein: CASSGRAGGPYEQYF.

The chain carries TRBV6-5 and TRBJ2-3; 7 bases are shared with TRBD1. Germline V gives CDR1 MNHEY, CDR2 SVGAGI. CDR3 length equals 15 residues. The V and J ends lost 7 bases and 3 bases, in that order; junction bases with no gene match: 10. As DNA, the CDR3 is TGTGCCAGCACCCTGGCGACAGGGCGGACAGATACGCAGTATTTT. Its translation: CASTLATGRTDTQYF.

The chain is built from TRBV7-9 and TRBJ1-1, with a tentative D call TRBD1 (5 bases). V was clipped by 1 base and J by 8 bases, with 17 bases between them. Germline V gives CDR1 SEHNR, CDR2 FQNEAQ (reference sequence). The CDR3 extends over 15 amino acids. This CDR3 is CASSLGWGRVWEAFF. For the CDR3, the DNA is TGTGCCAGCAGCTTAGGCTGGGGGAGGGTCTGGGAAGCTTTCTTT.

This clone was seen once. CDR3 in DNA: TGTGCCAGCAGCTTCACGGGGAGGATGATCTCCTACGAGCAGTACTTC. This sequence encodes CASSFTGRMISYEQYF. The chain combines TRBV7-2 with TRBJ2-7, with D maybe TRBD2 (6 bases). CDR3 length equals 16 residues. The V and J ends lost 3 bases and 0 bases respectively, with 15 bases between them. Per germline, CDR1 SGHTA and CDR2 FQGNSA.

Only a few counts were recorded for this clone. This chain joins TRBV4-3 and TRBJ1-1; TRBD1 agrees at 7 bases. The CDR3 covers 15 residues. Germline V gene data show CDR1 as LGHNA and CDR2 as YSLEER. V lost 3 bases and J lost 1; bases outside the gene matches: 5. DNA for the CDR3: TGCGCCAGCAGCCACGGACAGGCTTCGAACACTGAAGCTTTCTTT. As protein: CASSHGQASNTEAFF.